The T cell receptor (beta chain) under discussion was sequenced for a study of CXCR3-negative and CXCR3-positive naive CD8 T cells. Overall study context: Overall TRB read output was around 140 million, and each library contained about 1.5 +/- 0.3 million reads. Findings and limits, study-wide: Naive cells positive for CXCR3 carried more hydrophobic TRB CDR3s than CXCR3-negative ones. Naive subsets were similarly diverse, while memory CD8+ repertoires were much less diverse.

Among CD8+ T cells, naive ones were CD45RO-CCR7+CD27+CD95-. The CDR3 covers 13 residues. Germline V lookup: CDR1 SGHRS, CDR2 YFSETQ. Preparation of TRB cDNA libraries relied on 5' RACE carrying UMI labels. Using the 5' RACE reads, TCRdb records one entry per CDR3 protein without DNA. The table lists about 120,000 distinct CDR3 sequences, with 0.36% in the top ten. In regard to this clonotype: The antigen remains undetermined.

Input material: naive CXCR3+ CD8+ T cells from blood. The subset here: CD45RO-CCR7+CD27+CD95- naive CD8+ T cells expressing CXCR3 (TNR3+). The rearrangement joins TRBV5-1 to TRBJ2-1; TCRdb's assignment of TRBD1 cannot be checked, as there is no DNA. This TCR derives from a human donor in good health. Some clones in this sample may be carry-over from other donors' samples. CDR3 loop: CASRTLQGVEQFF.